The 18 T cell receptor beta chains below come from one sample, sequenced in a study of cytomegalovirus exposure and HLA in healthy donors. PCR was performed using 60 Vbeta and 13 Jbeta primers. Measured with immunoSEQ multiplex PCR; TCRdb has only the in-frame clones, and not every one. The sample holds under 200,000 clones. The material sequenced was PBMCs. The receptors here all came from a young man in good health and CMV-seronegative.

About this clone itself: This sample includes further DNA sequences coding for the same CDR3. The chain has TRBV18 and TRBJ1-1, with D unclear. This CDR3 spans 14 amino acids. The germline V gene encodes CDR1 KGHSH and CDR2 LQKENI. V lost 1 base to trimming and J lost 1 base, with 7 bases between them. CDR3 DNA sequence: TGTGCCAGCTCACCACGATCAGGGAACACTGAAGCTTTCTTT. Translation: CASSPRSGNTEAFF.

The gene calls are TRBV7-2 and TRBJ1-5; a weak D match, TRBD1 (5 bases). Trimming stripped 3 bases from V and 5 bases from J, with 8 bases between. CDR1 and CDR2 (germline): SGHTA, FQGNSA. CDR3 length equals 13 residues. The CDR3 bases are TGTGCCAGCAGCTTTACAGGAGATCAGCCCCAGCATTTT. It translates to CASSFTGDQPQHF. Full variable domain (rest looked up from reference TRBV7-2 and TRBJ1-5): GAGVSQSPSNKVTEKGKDVELRCDPISGHTALYWYRQSLGQGLEFLIYFQGNSAPDKSGLPSDRFSAERTGGSVSTLTIQRTQQEDSAVYLCASSFTGDQPQHFGDGTRLSIL.

CDR3 nucleotide sequence: TGTGCCAGCAGCTTGTCCCCAGGGGGCCCCGGGGAGCTGTTTTTT. Amino acids: CASSLSPGGPGELFF. V and J are TRBV5-6 and TRBJ2-2; 8 nucleotides align to TRBD1. V was clipped by 1 base and J by 6 bases; unmatched bases: 5. The CDR3 consists of 15 residues. From germline, CDR1 is SGHDT and CDR2 YYEEEE.

The V and J genes are TRBV15 and TRBJ2-5; 8 bases agree with TRBD1. Trimming cost V 0 bases and J 5 bases; bases outside gene matches: 11. The CDR3 is made up of 17 amino acids. Looked up from germline, CDR1 is LNHNV and CDR2 is YYDKDF (reference sequence). The CDR3 spells CATSRDSGQDPGETQYF. The CDR3, as DNA: TGTGCCACCAGCAGAGATTCGGGACAGGATCCTGGGGAGACCCAGTACTTC.

The V gene is TRBV7-9, the J gene TRBJ2-1; 11 bases agree with TRBD2. The CDR3 has 14 residues. Germline CDR1 reads SEHNR; CDR2 reads FQNEAQ (reference sequence). Trimming at V came to 7 bases and at J to 8 bases, leaving 7 bases not matched to a gene. The CDR3 protein is CASTMGLAEHEQFF. The CDR3 DNA sequence: TGTGCCAGCACCATGGGACTAGCGGAACATGAGCAGTTCTTC.

This chain uses TRBV10-2 with TRBJ1-2; possible D gene TRBD1, 6 bases. Trimming pared 8 bases from V and 4 bases from J, leaving 17 bases between. Germline CDR1 and CDR2: WSHSY and SAAADI. This CDR3 contains 14 residues. The CDR3 spells CASLRLGGAYGYTF. DNA of the CDR3: TGCGCCAGCCTGCGGTTAGGGGGGGCCTATGGCTACACCTTC.

The chain carries TRBV2 and TRBJ2-1; perhaps TRBD1 as D (6 bases). The CDR3 runs 15 residues. V was pared by 5 bases and J by 1 base, with 12 bases between. Per the germline V gene, CDR1 is SNHLY and CDR2 is FYNNEI. The DNA of the CDR3 is TGTGCCAGCAGTCCAACTAGGGGGTCCTACAATGAGCAGTTCTTC. Amino acids: CASSPTRGSYNEQFF.

V usage is TRBV6-6 and J usage is TRBJ1-1, with D perhaps TRBD1 (5 bases). Trimming pared 7 bases from V and 1 base from J, leaving 10 bases between. Germline V gene lookup returns CDR1 MNHNY and CDR2 SVGAGI (reference sequence). The CDR3 has 13 residues. The CDR3 DNA reads TGTGCCAGCACCTCGACAGAGAACACTGAAGCTTTCTTT. Translating it yields CASTSTENTEAFF.

This chain connects TRBV2 to TRBJ1-4; a possible D gene is TRBD1 (6 bases). Trimming took 2 bases from V and 7 from J, leaving 14 bases between them. The CDR3 is 15 residues long. CDR1 SNHLY and CDR2 FYNNEI come from the germline V gene. DNA of the CDR3: TGTGCCAGCAGTGAAAGCGGCACAGGGCCTGAAAAACTGTTTTTT. As protein: CASSESGTGPEKLFF.

The V gene is TRBV10-3, the J gene TRBJ1-3, with D possibly TRBD1 on 5 matching bases. The CDR3 consists of 13 residues. Germline CDR1 is ENHRY and CDR2 is SYGVKD. V was cut by 6 bases and J by 4 bases, with 10 bases left in between. For the CDR3, the DNA is TGTGCCATCAGCGGGACTCTAGGAAACACCATATATTTT. Its translation is CAISGTLGNTIYF.

The chain employs TRBV5-4 and TRBJ1-2; no firm D call. V lost 0 bases, J lost 8 bases, and 14 bases lay in between. The CDR3 runs to 14 residues. The V gene's germline CDR1 is SGHNT and CDR2 YYREEE (reference sequence). DNA of the CDR3: TGTGCCAGCAGCTTGGGGTCGTATGAGTTCGGCTACACCTTC. Amino acids: CASSLGSYEFGYTF.

This rearrangement joins TRBV30 to TRBJ1-4, with D hard to call. The CDR3 loop spans 15 amino acids. V was pared by 3 bases and J by 4 bases, with 15 bases between. CDR1 and CDR2 from the germline V gene are GTSNPN and SVGIG (reference sequence). CDR3 sequence (DNA): TGTGCCTGGAGCATAGCCCCCGCTTATAATGAAAAACTGTTTTTT. The encoded protein is CAWSIAPAYNEKLFF.

The rearrangement uses TRBV6-6 and TRBJ2-5, with 7 bases fitting TRBD1. The CDR3 length is 14 residues. With 6 bases clipped from V and 11 bases from J, the junction kept 15 bases outside the gene matches. Germline lookup yields CDR1 MNHNY and CDR2 SVGAGI (reference sequence). The CDR3 DNA follows: TGTGCCAGCAGGAAGGGACAGCCCCACGGGGAGCAGTACTTC. It encodes CASRKGQPHGEQYF.

The rearrangement joins TRBV19 to TRBJ1-2; 11 bases line up with TRBD1. The germline V gene encodes CDR1 LNHDA and CDR2 SQIVND (reference sequence). J lost 8 bases, V lost 10 bases, and 12 bases had no gene match. This CDR3 has 14 residues. The CDR3, as DNA: TGTGCCACCTCTCCCCTTGGGACAGGGGGGGGCTACACCTTC. Translation gives CATSPLGTGGGYTF. Full variable domain (outside the CDR3, taken from reference TRBV19 and TRBJ1-2): DGGITQSPKYLFRKEGQNVTLSCEQNLNHDAMYWYRQDPGQGLRLIYYSQIVNDFQKGDIAEGYSVSREKKESFPLTVTSAQKNPTAFYLCATSPLGTGGGYTFGSGTRLTVV.

CDR3 DNA: TGTGCCAGCAGCGTAGGTTTTGGGACTAGTCTGGGGAATGAGCAGTTCTTC. The encoded protein is CASSVGFGTSLGNEQFF. The chain recombines TRBV9 with TRBJ2-1; 8 nucleotides match TRBD2. J lost 7 bases, V lost 0 bases, and 12 bases had no gene match. The CDR3 has 17 amino acids. The germline gives CDR1 SGDLS, CDR2 YYNGEE. The full variable domain, rest sourced from reference TRBV9 and TRBJ2-1, is DSGVTQTPKHLITATGQRVTLRCSPRSGDLSVYWYQQSLDQGLQFLIQYYNGEERAKGNILERFSAQQFPDLHSELNLSSLELGDSALYFCASSVGFGTSLGNEQFFGPGTRLTVL.

V gene TRBV27 combines with J gene TRBJ2-7; 8 bases fit TRBD1. The germline gives CDR1 MNHEY, CDR2 SMNVEV (reference sequence). The CDR3 loop spans 16 amino acids. With 5 bases clipped from V and 2 bases from J, the junction kept 11 bases outside the gene matches. In DNA, the CDR3 is TGTGCCAGCAGTGAGCCCGGGACAGGATTCCCCTACGAGCAGTACTTC. This encodes CASSEPGTGFPYEQYF.

This chain uses TRBV10-1 with TRBJ2-1; possibly TRBD2 for D (5 bases). The CDR3 contains 13 residues. Germline values: CDR1 WNHNN, CDR2 SYGVQD (reference sequence). V was shortened by 1 base and J by 7 bases, with 8 bases between the two germline ends. DNA for the CDR3: TGCGCCAGCAGTGAGTATAGGAGGAATGAGCAGTTCTTC. Translation gives CASSEYRRNEQFF.

V usage is TRBV5-4 and J usage is TRBJ1-5; 8 bases are shared with TRBD1. Germline V gives CDR1 SGHNT, CDR2 YYREEE (reference sequence). The CDR3 is made up of 15 amino acids. V was clipped by 1 base and J by 1 base; unmatched bases: 1. The CDR3 loop reads CASSLQGASNQPQHF. CDR3 nucleotide sequence: TGTGCCAGCAGCTTGCAGGGGGCGAGCAATCAGCCCCAGCATTTT.